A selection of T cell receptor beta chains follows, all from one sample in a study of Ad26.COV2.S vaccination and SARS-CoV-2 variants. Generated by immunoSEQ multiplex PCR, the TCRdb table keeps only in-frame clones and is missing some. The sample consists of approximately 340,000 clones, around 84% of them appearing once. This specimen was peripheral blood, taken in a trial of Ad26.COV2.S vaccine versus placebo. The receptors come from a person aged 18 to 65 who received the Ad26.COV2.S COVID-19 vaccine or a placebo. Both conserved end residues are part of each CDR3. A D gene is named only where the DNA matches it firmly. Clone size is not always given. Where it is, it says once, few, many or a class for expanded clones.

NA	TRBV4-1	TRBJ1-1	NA	TGCGCCAGCAGCCGAGGTCCTCATGGAAGCACTGAAGCTTTCTTT	CASSRGPHGSTEAFF
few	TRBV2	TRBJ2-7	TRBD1	TGTGCCAGCAGTCGACAGGGTTACGAGCAGTACTTC	CASSRQGYEQYF
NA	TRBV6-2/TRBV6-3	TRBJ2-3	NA	TGTGCCAGCAGTTACGGCCTAGCCGCTGCCAAGGAGTATTTT	CASSYGLAAAKEYF
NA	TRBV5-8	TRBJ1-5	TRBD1	TGTGCCAGCAGTAGGAGGGACAGGACAAATCAGCCCCAGCATTTT	CASSRRDRTNQPQHF
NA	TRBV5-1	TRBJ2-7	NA	TGCGCCAGCAGCTTGGTACAGGGTCTCTCCTACGAGCAGTACTTC	CASSLVQGLSYEQYF
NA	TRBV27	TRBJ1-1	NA	TGTGCCAGCAGTCCAGGGTTTCTGGCTGAAGCTTTCTTT	CASSPGFLAEAFF
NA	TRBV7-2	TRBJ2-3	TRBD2	TGTGCCAGCAGCCACGGACTAGCTGTAACAGATACGCAGTATTTT	CASSHGLAVTDTQYF
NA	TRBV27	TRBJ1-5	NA	TGTGCCAGCAGCGCGGGGGGAGGCAATCAGCCCCAGCATTTT	CASSAGGGNQPQHF
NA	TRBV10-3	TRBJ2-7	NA	TGTGCCACCAATACCGGGACAACCTACGAGCAGTACTTC	CATNTGTTYEQYF
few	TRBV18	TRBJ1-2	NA	TGTGCCAGCTCAAGTACAGGCGGCTACACCTTC	CASSSTGGYTF
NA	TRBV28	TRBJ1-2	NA	TGTGCCATCAGGGTTAACTATGGCTACACCTTC	CAIRVNYGYTF
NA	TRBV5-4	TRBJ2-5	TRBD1	TGTGCCAGCCAGCTTGGAGATACAGGGGTTTTCGAGACCCAGTACTTC	CASQLGDTGVFETQYF
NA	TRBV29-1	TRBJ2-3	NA	TGCAGCATACGATCGGACAGCACAGATACGCAGTATTTT	CSIRSDSTDTQYF
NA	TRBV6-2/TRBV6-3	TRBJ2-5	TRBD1	TGTGCCAGCAGTTACCCAGGACAGGGGCGAGAGACCCAGTACTTC	CASSYPGQGRETQYF
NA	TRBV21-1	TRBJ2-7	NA	TGTGCCAGCAGCAACTATACAGGGGATGAGGTCTACGAGCAGTACTTC	CASSNYTGDEVYEQYF
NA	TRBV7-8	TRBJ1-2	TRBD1	TGTGCCAGCAGCTTAGGACAGGGCCTTGGCTACACCTTC	CASSLGQGLGYTF
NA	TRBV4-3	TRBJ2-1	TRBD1	TGCGCCAGCAGCCCGGGACAGGGGAATCGGGCAAGATTAAATGAGCAGTTCTTC	CASSPGQGNRARLNEQFF
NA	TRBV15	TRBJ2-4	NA	TGTGCCACCAGCAGAGTAATTCAGGCCCTTCGAACCAAAAACATTCAGTACTTC	CATSRVIQALRTKNIQYF
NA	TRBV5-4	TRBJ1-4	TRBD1	TGTGCCAGCAGCCGACAGGGGGTTGACAAACTGTTTTTT	CASSRQGVDKLFF
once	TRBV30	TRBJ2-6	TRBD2	TGTGCCTGGGGACTAGCGGGGTCTGGGGCCAACGTCCTGACTTTC	CAWGLAGSGANVLTF
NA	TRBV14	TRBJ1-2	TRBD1	TGTGCCAGCAGCCAAGCGGGACAGTATTATGGTGGCTACACCTTC	CASSQAGQYYGGYTF
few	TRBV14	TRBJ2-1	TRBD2	TGTGCCAGCAGCCCATCGGTTTTTGGCAGGGAGAAAGCGGGGAGCTCCTACAATGAGCAGTTCTTC	CASSPSVFGREKAGSSYNEQFF
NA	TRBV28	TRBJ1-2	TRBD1	TGTGCCAGCAGCACCAGGGGGCCGGGCCGGTACTATGGCTACACCTTC	CASSTRGPGRYYGYTF
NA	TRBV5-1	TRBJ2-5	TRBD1	TGCGCCAGCAACAGGGGGAAAGAGACCCAGTACTTC	CASNRGKETQYF
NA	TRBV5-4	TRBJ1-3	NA	TGTGCCAGCAGCCGTTGGGACTCTGGAAACACCATATATTTT	CASSRWDSGNTIYF
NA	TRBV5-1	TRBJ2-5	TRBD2	TGCGCCAGCAGCTTGGTTGGTAGCGGGACGGGAGAGACCCAGTACTTC	CASSLVGSGTGETQYF
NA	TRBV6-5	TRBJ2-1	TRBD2	TGTGCCAGCAGGGTACTAGCGGGGCGAAGCAATGAGCAGTTCTTC	CASRVLAGRSNEQFF
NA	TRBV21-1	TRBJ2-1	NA	TGTGCCAGCAGCAAAGGACCCGGGACTAGGTGCAGTGAGCAGTTCTTC	CASSKGPGTRCSEQFF
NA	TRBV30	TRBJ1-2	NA	TGTGCCTGGCTACTTTGGGGCTATGGCTACACCTTC	CAWLLWGYGYTF
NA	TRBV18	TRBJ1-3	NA	TGTGCCAGCTCACCACCGGGACTCTCTGGAAACACCATATATTTT	CASSPPGLSGNTIYF
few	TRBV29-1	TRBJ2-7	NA	TGCAGCGTTGATGGTTGGGGTCTGGGAAGATCGGGGGAGCAGTACTTC	CSVDGWGLGRSGEQYF
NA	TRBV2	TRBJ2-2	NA	TGTGCCAAAACGGGGGCCAACACCGGGGAGCTGTTTTTT	CAKTGANTGELFF
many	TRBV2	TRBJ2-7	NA	TGTGCCAGCAGTCCGACGGGCTACGAGCAGTACTTC	CASSPTGYEQYF
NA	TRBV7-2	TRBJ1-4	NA	TGTGCCAGCCGCGGGGGACGCACTAATGAAAAACTGTTTTTT	CASRGGRTNEKLFF
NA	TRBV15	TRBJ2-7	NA	TGTGCCACCAGCAGAGGGGGGACCCCTTACGAGCAGTACTTC	CATSRGGTPYEQYF
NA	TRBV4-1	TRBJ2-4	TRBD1	TGCGCCAGCAGCCAAATTACAGGGGGGCCCAAAAACATTCAGTACTTC	CASSQITGGPKNIQYF
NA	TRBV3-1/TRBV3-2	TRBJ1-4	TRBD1	TGTGCCAGCAGCCAGAGAAACAGGGGCAAAAGTGAAAAACTGTTTTTT	CASSQRNRGKSEKLFF
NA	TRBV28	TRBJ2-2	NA	TGTGCCAGCCGAGGTGGCGACGGGGAGCTGTTTTTT	CASRGGDGELFF
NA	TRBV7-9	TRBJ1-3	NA	TGTGCCAGACAGGCTTACTCTGGAAACACCATATATTTT	CARQAYSGNTIYF
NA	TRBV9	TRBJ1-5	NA	TGTGCCAGCAGCGTACTTGACCAGCCCCAGCATTTT	CASSVLDQPQHF
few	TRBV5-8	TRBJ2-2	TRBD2	TGTGCCAGCAGCCCGGGACTAGCGGGAAACACCGGGGAGCTGTTTTTT	CASSPGLAGNTGELFF